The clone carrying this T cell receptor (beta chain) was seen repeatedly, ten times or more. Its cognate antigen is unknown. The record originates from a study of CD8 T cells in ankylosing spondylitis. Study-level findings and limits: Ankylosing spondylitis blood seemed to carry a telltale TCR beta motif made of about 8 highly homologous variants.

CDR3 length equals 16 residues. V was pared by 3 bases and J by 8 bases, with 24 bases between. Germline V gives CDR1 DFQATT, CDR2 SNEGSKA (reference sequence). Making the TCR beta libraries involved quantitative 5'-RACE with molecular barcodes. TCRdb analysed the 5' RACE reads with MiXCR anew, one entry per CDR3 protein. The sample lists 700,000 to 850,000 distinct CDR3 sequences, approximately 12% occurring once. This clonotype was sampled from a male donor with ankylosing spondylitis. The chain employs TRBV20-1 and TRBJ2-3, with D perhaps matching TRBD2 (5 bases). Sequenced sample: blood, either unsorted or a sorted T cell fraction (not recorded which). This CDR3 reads CSASHEGGSYWFTQYF. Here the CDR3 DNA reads TGCAGTGCTAGTCACGAGGGTGGGAGTTATTGGTTTACGCAGTATTTT.